A single sample gave rise to the 5 T cell receptor beta chains below, sequenced in a study of T cells in Graves' hyperthyroidism and ophthalmopathy. TCR beta CDR3 regions were amplified from RNA transcripts. The HTBI primer set served for first-round RT-PCR of the TCR CDR3. MiXCR was run by TCRdb on the multiplex PCR reads, yielding one entry per CDR3 protein. This sample yields about 740,000 distinct CDR3 sequences, of which 14% are seen a single time; roughly a tenth belongs to the top ten. Sequencing input: blood. These receptors came from a woman between 18 and 30 years old with Graves' hyperthyroidism.

Ten or more counts support this clonotype. The V gene is TRBV12-5, the J gene TRBJ2-1; D perhaps matches TRBD2 (5 bases). Per germline, CDR1 LGHNT and CDR2 FRNRAP. The CDR3 spans 14 residues. V dropped 6 bases and J dropped 4 bases, with 13 bases sitting between them. The CDR3 nucleotides are TGTGCTAGTGGCCCCAACGGAGGTTACAATGAGCAGTTCTTC. It encodes CASGPNGGYNEQFF.

This clonotype showed up many times. The rearrangement joins TRBV7-9 to TRBJ2-7; TRBD2 might be the D (5 bases). Germline CDR1 is SEHNR and CDR2 is FQNEAQ (reference sequence). The CDR3 consists of 14 residues. Between the trimmed V and J ends, which lost 1 base and 2 bases, there was a span of 9 bases. The CDR3 nucleotides are TGTGCCAGCAGCTTAGAGGCGGGCCCCTACGAGCAGTACTTC. This encodes CASSLEAGPYEQYF.

The gene calls are TRBV13 and TRBJ2-1, with D maybe TRBD2 (6 bases). Germline loops: CDR1 PRHDT, CDR2 FYEKMQ (reference sequence). CDR3 length: 13 amino acids. The V end lost 10 bases, the J end lost 3 bases, and 13 bases lay between the germline ends. In nucleotides, the CDR3 is TGTGCCACTGGGGCGGGACTCTACAATGAGCAGTTCTTC. Translating it yields CATGAGLYNEQFF.

This clonotype was seen only a few times. The gene calls are TRBV6-2 or TRBV6-3 and TRBJ2-1; D gene uncertain. Germline V CDR1 and CDR2: MNHEY, SVGEGT. The length of the CDR3 is 18 residues. With 3 bases removed from V and 0 bases from J, the gap between germline ends came to 18 bases. CDR3 amino acids: CASSYLIYDRSSYNEQFF. The CDR3 nucleotides are TGTGCCAGCAGTTATCTTATCTACGATCGAAGCTCCTACAATGAGCAGTTCTTC.

The J gene is TRBJ1-6, the V gene TRBV5-1; no clear D gene. Germline V gene sequence: CDR1 SGHRS, CDR2 YFSETQ. There are 16 residues in the CDR3. V was clipped by 0 bases and J by 4 bases, with 11 bases between them. The CDR3 region is CASSLAAQRYNSPLHF. DNA of the CDR3: TGCGCCAGCAGCTTGGCGGCACAAAGATATAATTCACCCCTCCACTTT.